The next 21 T cell receptor beta chains were all read from a single sample in a study of cytomegalovirus exposure and HLA in healthy donors. Primers: 60 Vbeta forward and 13 Jbeta reverse. Measured with immunoSEQ multiplex PCR; TCRdb has only the in-frame clones, and not every one. This repertoire shows 150,000 to 200,000 clones, roughly 80% found once; its top ten account for roughly 2%. Sequenced: PBMCs. The receptors shown here come from a human donor in good health.

The J gene is TRBJ2-3, the V gene TRBV7-9, with D possibly matching TRBD2 (6 bases). V lost 3 bases to trimming and J lost 0 bases, with 10 bases between them. CDR1 and CDR2 from the germline V gene are SEHNR and FQNEAQ (reference sequence). The CDR3 covers 15 residues. CDR3 bases: TGTGCCAGCAGCTTGCGGGGACCTAGCACAGATACGCAGTATTTT. Its protein is CASSLRGPSTDTQYF. The full variable domain, in which reference TRBV7-9 and TRBJ2-3 provide the parts outside the CDR3, is DTGVSQNPRHKITKRGQNVTFRCDPISEHNRLYWYRQTLGQGPEFLTYFQNEAQLEKSRLLSDRFSAERPKGSFSTLEIQRTEQGDSAMYLCASSLRGPSTDTQYFGPGTRLTVL.

The gene calls are TRBV6-5 and TRBJ2-7; 8 bases fit TRBD1. J gave up 0 bases and V 10 bases, and 11 bases lay outside the gene matches. This CDR3 is 15 amino acids long. In germline, CDR1 is MNHEY, CDR2 SVGAGI. The CDR3 nucleotides are TGTGCCACCGCTCGCCAGGGGGCAAGCTCCTACGAGCAGTACTTC. Translating gives CATARQGASSYEQYF.

This chain connects TRBV7-9 to TRBJ1-2; 8 positions match TRBD1. The CDR3 is 14 residues long. Germline CDR1 is SEHNR and CDR2 is FQNEAQ (reference sequence). Trimming removed 4 bases from V and 7 bases from J; junction bases left unmatched: 8. The chain's CDR3 is CASSSQGAERGYTF. CDR3 bases: TGTGCCAGCAGCTCCCAGGGGGCTGAGCGTGGCTACACCTTC.

This rearrangement joins TRBV7-3 to TRBJ1-2; 8 nucleotides align to TRBD1. Germline trimming cut 5 bases from V and 0 bases from J; bases unmatched to any gene: 5. This CDR3 region has 15 residues. Germline lookup yields CDR1 SGHTA and CDR2 FQGTGA. The CDR3: CASSPGTGPNYGYTF. In DNA form, the CDR3 reads TGTGCCAGCAGCCCCGGGACAGGACCTAACTATGGCTACACCTTC.

Of note for this clone: The same CDR3 is also encoded by other DNA sequences in this sample. This chain connects TRBV2 to TRBJ2-1; perhaps TRBD1 as D (5 bases). Germline CDR1 is SNHLY and CDR2 is FYNNEI. The CDR3 extends over 13 amino acids. With 4 bases removed from V and 5 bases from J, the gap between germline ends came to 9 bases. The CDR3: CASSVGRDNEQFF. In nucleotides, the CDR3 is TGTGCCAGCAGTGTCGGCAGGGACAATGAGCAGTTCTTC.

V and J are TRBV9 and TRBJ2-5; 9 bases fit TRBD2. There are 15 residues in the CDR3. From germline, CDR1 is SGDLS and CDR2 YYNGEE. V was pared by 5 bases and J by 5 bases, with 10 bases of the junction left unmatched. The CDR3 nucleotides are TGTGCCAGCAGTAGTAGCGGGGGCCTGGGGGAGACCCAGTACTTC. Its protein product is CASSSSGGLGETQYF.

J is TRBJ2-5 and V is TRBV7-2, with 9 positions matching TRBD2. CDR3 length: 14 amino acids. Germline V lookup: CDR1 SGHTA, CDR2 FQGNSA. Losses at the gene ends were 5 bases for V and 4 bases for J; bases not matched to a gene: 5. CDR3 bases: TGTGCCAGCAGCGGAGCGGGGGGCGGAGAGACCCAGTACTTC. Its translation: CASSGAGGGETQYF.

V gene TRBV29-1 combines with J gene TRBJ2-7, with TRBD1 identical over 7 bases. The trim removed 2 bases at V and 7 bases at J, leaving 8 bases unmatched. The CDR3 has 13 residues. CDR1 and CDR2 from the germline V gene are SQVTM and ANQGSEA. The CDR3 nucleotides read TGCAGCGTTGAAATTACAGGGGCGCGAGAGCAGTACTTC. This sequence encodes CSVEITGAREQYF.

The chain has TRBV6-5 and TRBJ2-7, with a possible D match to TRBD1 (6 bases). V lost 4 bases and J lost 5, with 21 bases in between. This CDR3 region has 16 residues. Germline CDR1 reads MNHEY; CDR2 reads SVGAGI. The CDR3 sequence is CASSSPRGARVHEQYF. The CDR3 nucleotides are TGTGCCAGCAGTTCCCCCAGGGGCGCGAGAGTCCACGAGCAGTACTTC.

The chain couples TRBV6-6 to TRBJ2-2; 7 bases fit TRBD1. This CDR3 has 15 residues. CDR1 is MNHNY, CDR2 SVGAGI, per germline (reference sequence). The junction had 7 bases not matched to a gene; V was cut back by 5 bases and J by 4 bases. CDR3: CASSRDRAPTGELFF. The CDR3 bases are TGTGCCAGCAGTCGCGACAGGGCCCCCACCGGGGAGCTGTTTTTT.

V and J are TRBV2 and TRBJ1-2, with 10 positions matching TRBD1. Trimming removed 6 bases from V and 6 bases from J; junction bases left unmatched: 4. Germline V lookup: CDR1 SNHLY, CDR2 FYNNEI. The CDR3 extends over 13 amino acids. The CDR3 region is CASRPDRGDGYTF. The CDR3 DNA reads as TGTGCCAGCAGACCGGACAGGGGGGATGGCTACACCTTC. Filled out from reference TRBV2 and TRBJ1-2, the complete variable domain reads EPEVTQTPSHQVTQMGQEVILRCVPISNHLYFYWYRQILGQKVEFLVSFYNNEISEKSEIFDDQFSVERPDGSNFTLKIRSTKLEDSAMYFCASRPDRGDGYTFGSGTRLTVV.

The genes are TRBV10-2 and TRBJ2-1; 12 bases agree with TRBD2. CDR3 length equals 12 residues. The V gene's germline CDR1 is WSHSY and CDR2 SAAADI. The ends lost 6 bases at V and 10 bases at J; junction bases unmatched: 1. The CDR3 sequence: CASRGTSGEQFF. In nucleotides, the CDR3 is TGCGCCAGCAGAGGGACTAGCGGGGAGCAGTTCTTC.

A word on this clone: Other DNA sequences in this specimen translate into the identical CDR3. The chain links TRBV2 to TRBJ2-7; 10 bases agree with TRBD2. With V trimmed by 4 bases and J by 1 base, 7 bases remained unmatched. Germline-derived CDR1 and CDR2 are SNHLY and FYNNEI. This CDR3 contains 16 residues. Here the CDR3 reads CASSVAGGFVSYEQYF. The CDR3 DNA reads TGTGCCAGCAGTGTAGCGGGGGGATTTGTTTCCTACGAGCAGTACTTC. Using reference TRBV2 and TRBJ2-7 for the parts outside the CDR3, the full variable domain is EPEVTQTPSHQVTQMGQEVILRCVPISNHLYFYWYRQILGQKVEFLVSFYNNEISEKSEIFDDQFSVERPDGSNFTLKIRSTKLEDSAMYFCASSVAGGFVSYEQYFGPGTRLTVT.

The rearrangement joins TRBV9 to TRBJ2-2; 7 bases are a match to TRBD1. CDR3 length: 14 amino acids. Germline assignment: CDR1 SGDLS and CDR2 YYNGEE. The V and J ends lost 3 bases and 7 bases, in that order; junction bases with no gene match: 6. The CDR3 loop reads CASSATGEVGELFF. The DNA for the CDR3 is TGTGCCAGCAGCGCCACAGGGGAAGTCGGGGAGCTGTTTTTT.

The V and J genes are TRBV7-9 and TRBJ1-2; D is perhaps TRBD1 (5 bases). Trimming stripped 3 bases from V and 7 bases from J, with 15 bases between. The CDR3 is 14 residues long. Germline CDR1 is SEHNR and CDR2 is FQNEAQ (reference sequence). This CDR3 reads CASSLDAGSGGYTF. Written as DNA, the CDR3 is TGTGCCAGCAGCTTGGATGCAGGGTCCGGTGGCTACACCTTC.

The chain joins TRBV7-9 to TRBJ2-7, with unresolved D. V lost 5 bases and J lost 1, with 15 bases in between. This CDR3 spans 15 amino acids. The germline V gene encodes CDR1 SEHNR and CDR2 FQNEAQ (reference sequence). CDR3 nucleotide sequence: TGTGCCAGCAGCCTGAAATCGACAAATTCCTACGAGCAGTACTTC. It codes for CASSLKSTNSYEQYF. The full variable domain, with the rest looked up from reference TRBV7-9 and TRBJ2-7, is DTGVSQNPRHKITKRGQNVTFRCDPISEHNRLYWYRQTLGQGPEFLTYFQNEAQLEKSRLLSDRFSAERPKGSFSTLEIQRTEQGDSAMYLCASSLKSTNSYEQYFGPGTRLTVT.

The count of this clone is one. This CDR3 is CASSQDGLAGGETDTQYF. DNA for the CDR3: TGTGCCAGCAGCCAAGACGGACTAGCGGGGGGGGAGACAGATACGCAGTATTTT. This chain connects TRBV4-2 to TRBJ2-3; the match to TRBD2 covers 15 bases. The V gene's germline CDR1 is LGHNA and CDR2 YNFKEQ. CDR3 size: 18 residues. J was trimmed by 3 bases and V by 0 bases; bases with no gene match: 4.

The CDR3 sequence is CASTTGKNTEAFF. The CDR3 coding sequence is TGTGCCAGCACTACAGGGAAAAACACTGAAGCTTTCTTT. The J gene is TRBJ1-1, the V gene TRBV7-2; a weak D match, TRBD1 (6 bases). This CDR3 is built from 13 residues. Deletions cut 7 bases from V and 2 bases from J, with 11 bases between. Germline V gives CDR1 SGHTA, CDR2 FQGNSA.

This chain links TRBV21-1 with TRBJ1-5; TRBD1 is the table's D call and was not checked against the DNA. TRBV21-1 counts as a pseudogene. This CDR3 has 19 residues. The DNA of the CDR3 is TGTGCCAGCAGCAAAGAAAGGGTAGGGGTTTACCATAGCAATCAGCCCCAGCATTTT. This sequence encodes CASSKERVGVYHSNQPQHF.

This CDR3 reads CASIGQGAAGANVLTF. The CDR3 DNA reads TGCGCCAGCATAGGACAGGGGGCCGCTGGGGCCAACGTCCTGACTTTC. V gene TRBV5-1 combines with J gene TRBJ2-6; 11 bases line up with TRBD1. Germline CDR1 and CDR2: SGHRS and YFSETQ. V shed 6 bases, J shed 2 bases, and the junction held 4 bases outside the gene matches. This CDR3 has 16 residues.

J is TRBJ2-7 and V is TRBV4-3; weak D call: TRBD1 (6 bases). CDR1 and CDR2 (germline): LGHNA, YSLEER. V was trimmed by 4 bases and J by 3 bases, leaving 16 bases between them. This CDR3 has 15 residues. The CDR3 protein is CASSLGSGVGYEQYF. For the CDR3, the DNA is TGCGCCAGCAGCCTAGGGTCAGGGGTCGGCTACGAGCAGTACTTC.